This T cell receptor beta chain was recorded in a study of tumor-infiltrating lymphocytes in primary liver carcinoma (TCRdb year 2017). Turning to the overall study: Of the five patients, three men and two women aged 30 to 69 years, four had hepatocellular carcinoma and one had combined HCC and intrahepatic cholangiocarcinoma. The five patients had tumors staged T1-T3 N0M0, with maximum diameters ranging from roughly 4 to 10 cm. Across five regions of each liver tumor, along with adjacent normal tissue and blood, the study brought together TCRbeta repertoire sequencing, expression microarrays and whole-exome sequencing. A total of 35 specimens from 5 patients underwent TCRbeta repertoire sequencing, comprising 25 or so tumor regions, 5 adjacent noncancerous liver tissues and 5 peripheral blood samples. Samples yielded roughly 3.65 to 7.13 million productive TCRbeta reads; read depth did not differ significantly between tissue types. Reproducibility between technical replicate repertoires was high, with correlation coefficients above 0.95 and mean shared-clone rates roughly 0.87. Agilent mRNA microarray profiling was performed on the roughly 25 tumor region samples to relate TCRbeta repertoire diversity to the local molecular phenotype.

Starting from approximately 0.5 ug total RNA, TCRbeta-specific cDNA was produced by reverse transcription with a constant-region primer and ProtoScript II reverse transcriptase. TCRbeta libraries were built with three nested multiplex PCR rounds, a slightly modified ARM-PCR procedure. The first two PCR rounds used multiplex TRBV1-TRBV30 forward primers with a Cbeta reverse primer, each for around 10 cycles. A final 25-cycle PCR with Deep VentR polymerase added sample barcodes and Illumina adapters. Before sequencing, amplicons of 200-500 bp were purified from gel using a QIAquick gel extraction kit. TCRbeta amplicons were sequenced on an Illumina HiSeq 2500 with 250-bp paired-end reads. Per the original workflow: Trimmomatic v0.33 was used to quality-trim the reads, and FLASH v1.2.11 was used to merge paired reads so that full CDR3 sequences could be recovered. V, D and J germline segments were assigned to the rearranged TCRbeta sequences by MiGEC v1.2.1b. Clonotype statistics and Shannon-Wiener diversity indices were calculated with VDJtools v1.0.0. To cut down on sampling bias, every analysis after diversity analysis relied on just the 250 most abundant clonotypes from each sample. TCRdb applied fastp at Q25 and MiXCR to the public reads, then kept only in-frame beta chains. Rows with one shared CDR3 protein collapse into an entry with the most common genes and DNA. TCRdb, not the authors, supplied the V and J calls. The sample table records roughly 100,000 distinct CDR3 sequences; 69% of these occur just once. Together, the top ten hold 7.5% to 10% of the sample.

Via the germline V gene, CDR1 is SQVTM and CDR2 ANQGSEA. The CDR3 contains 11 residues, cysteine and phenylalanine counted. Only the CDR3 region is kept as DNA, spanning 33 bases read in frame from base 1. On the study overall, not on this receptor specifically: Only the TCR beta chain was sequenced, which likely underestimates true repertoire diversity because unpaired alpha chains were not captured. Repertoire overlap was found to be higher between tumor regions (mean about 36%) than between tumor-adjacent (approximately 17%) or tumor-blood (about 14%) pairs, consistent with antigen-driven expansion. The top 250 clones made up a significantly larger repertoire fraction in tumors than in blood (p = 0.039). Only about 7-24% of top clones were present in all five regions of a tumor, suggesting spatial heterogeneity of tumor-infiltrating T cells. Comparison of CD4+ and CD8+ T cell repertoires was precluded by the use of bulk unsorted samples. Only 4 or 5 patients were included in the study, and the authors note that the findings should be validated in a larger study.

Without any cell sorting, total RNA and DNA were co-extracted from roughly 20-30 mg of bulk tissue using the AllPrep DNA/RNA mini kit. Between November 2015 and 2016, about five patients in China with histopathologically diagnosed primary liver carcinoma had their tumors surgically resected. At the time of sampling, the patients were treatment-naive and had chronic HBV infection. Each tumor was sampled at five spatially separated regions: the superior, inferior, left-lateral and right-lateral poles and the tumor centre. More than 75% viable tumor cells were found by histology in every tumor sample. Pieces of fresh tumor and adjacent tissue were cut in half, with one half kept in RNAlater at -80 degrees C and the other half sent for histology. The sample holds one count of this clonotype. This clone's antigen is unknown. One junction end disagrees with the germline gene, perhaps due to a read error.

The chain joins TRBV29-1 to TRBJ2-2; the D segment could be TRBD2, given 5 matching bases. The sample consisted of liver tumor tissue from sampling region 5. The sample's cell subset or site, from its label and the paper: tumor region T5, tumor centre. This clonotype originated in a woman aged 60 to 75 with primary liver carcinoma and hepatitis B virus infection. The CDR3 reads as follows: CSVLYTWELFF. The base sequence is TGTAGCGTCCTATACACCTGGGAGCTGTTTTTT.